These 27 T cell receptor beta chains were all obtained from the same sample, sequenced in a study of blood T cell repertoires in COVID-19. Data came from immunoSEQ multiplex PCR; TCRdb stores just in-frame clones and leaves some out. The data hold about 230,000 clones, with about 88% observed a single time. Sequencing was done on a sample of peripheral blood. The receptors were gathered from a man aged 35 to 55 with acute or convalescent COVID-19.

V gene TRBV10-3 combines with J gene TRBJ2-3; D is unclear. Trimming left V 8 bases short and J 2 bases short, with 14 bases between. The CDR3 is 14 amino acids. The germline gives CDR1 ENHRY, CDR2 SYGVKD. This CDR3 reads CAISFGVSTDTQYF. The CDR3 DNA sequence: TGTGCCATCTCTTTCGGTGTTTCCACAGATACGCAGTATTTT.

In DNA form, the CDR3 reads TGCGCCAGCAGCTTGCTTAGCGGGGGGGTTCACGAGCAGTACTTC. This gives the protein CASSLLSGGVHEQYF. The chain joins TRBV5-1 to TRBJ2-7, with 11 nucleotides matching TRBD2. The CDR3 has 15 amino acids. Losses at the gene ends were 1 base for V and 5 bases for J; bases not matched to a gene: 5. Germline CDR1 and CDR2: SGHRS and YFSETQ.

The J gene is TRBJ1-3, the V gene TRBV5-1; no firm D call. The CDR3 length is 15 residues. Per the germline V gene, CDR1 is SGHRS and CDR2 is YFSETQ. V was shortened by 0 bases and J by 2 bases, with 9 bases between the two germline ends. This CDR3 is CASSLAGNAGNTIYF. CDR3 in DNA: TGCGCCAGCAGCTTGGCGGGGAACGCTGGAAACACCATATATTTT.

This chain joins TRBV5-1 and TRBJ1-1; D is possibly TRBD1 (5 bases). Germline values: CDR1 SGHRS, CDR2 YFSETQ. V shed 3 bases and J shed 2 bases, with 8 bases lying between them. The CDR3 extends over 13 amino acids. This CDR3 is CASSWGVNTEAFF. DNA for the CDR3: TGCGCCAGCAGCTGGGGGGTTAACACTGAAGCTTTCTTT.

V usage is TRBV2 and J usage is TRBJ2-2; 9 positions agree with TRBD1. CDR3 size: 14 residues. The ends lost 5 bases at V and 5 bases at J; junction bases unmatched: 3. Germline values: CDR1 SNHLY, CDR2 FYNNEI. The CDR3 sequence is CASSWDRVTGELFF. DNA for the CDR3: TGTGCCAGCAGTTGGGACAGGGTAACCGGGGAGCTGTTTTTT. Full variable domain (remainder filled in from reference TRBV2 and TRBJ2-2): EPEVTQTPSHQVTQMGQEVILRCVPISNHLYFYWYRQILGQKVEFLVSFYNNEISEKSEIFDDQFSVERPDGSNFTLKIRSTKLEDSAMYFCASSWDRVTGELFFGEGSRLTVL.

The chain couples TRBV19 to TRBJ1-5; a possible D gene is TRBD1 (6 bases). The V gene's germline CDR1 is LNHDA and CDR2 SQIVND (reference sequence). There are 15 residues in the CDR3. Trimming removed 4 bases at V and 6 bases at J, with 16 bases between. DNA for the CDR3: TGTGCCAGTAGTACATACCCCAGGGGCGGTCAGCCCCAGCATTTT. Residues: CASSTYPRGGQPQHF. The entire variable domain, with the rest obtained from reference TRBV19 and TRBJ1-5, is as follows: DGGITQSPKYLFRKEGQNVTLSCEQNLNHDAMYWYRQDPGQGLRLIYYSQIVNDFQKGDIAEGYSVSREKKESFPLTVTSAQKNPTAFYLCASSTYPRGGQPQHFGDGTRLSIL.

This chain uses TRBV9 with TRBJ1-1, with 9 bases fitting TRBD1. J lost 4 bases, V lost 3 bases, and 7 bases had no gene match. Germline V CDR1 and CDR2: SGDLS, YYNGEE. The CDR3 spans 15 residues. This chain's CDR3 is CASSATGQGFTEAFF. DNA of the CDR3: TGTGCCAGCAGCGCGACAGGACAGGGGTTCACTGAAGCTTTCTTT.

CDR3: CASSRLGQGELNTIYF. The DNA for the CDR3 is TGTGCCAGCAGTCGTCTCGGACAGGGGGAATTAAACACCATATATTTT. The rearrangement links TRBV27 to TRBJ1-3, with TRBD1 matching over 10 bases. Germline CDR1 is MNHEY and CDR2 is SMNVEV (reference sequence). Trimming removed 5 bases from V and 6 bases from J; junction bases left unmatched: 10. The CDR3 sequence is 16 residues long.

The chain recombines TRBV5-1 with TRBJ1-1; D not certain. This CDR3 comprises 15 residues. Trimming cost V 0 bases and J 4 bases, with 13 bases left between them. Germline V CDR1 and CDR2: SGHRS, YFSETQ. The CDR3 coding sequence is TGCGCCAGCAGCTTGGAGGGCAGCGGGTTCACTGAAGCTTTCTTT. This gives the protein CASSLEGSGFTEAFF.

The chain links TRBV3-1 (or the pseudogene TRBV3-2) to TRBJ2-5; 10 nucleotides align to TRBD2. The CDR3 has 14 residues. Germline CDR1 and CDR2: LGHDT and YNNKEL (reference sequence). V gave up 6 bases and J gave up 4 bases; unmatched junction bases: 5. The CDR3 DNA is TGTGCCAGCAGTCCACTAGCGGGGATAGAGACCCAGTACTTC. Translation gives CASSPLAGIETQYF.

This clone was found once. The V and J genes are TRBV15 and TRBJ1-6, with 8 bases fitting TRBD1. The CDR3 spans 15 residues. The germline V gene encodes CDR1 LNHNV and CDR2 YYDKDF (reference sequence). The V and J ends lost 3 bases and 6 bases, in that order; junction bases with no gene match: 4. The CDR3 sequence is CATSSGQGANSPLHF. The CDR3, as DNA: TGTGCCACCAGCAGCGGACAGGGCGCTAATTCACCCCTCCACTTT.

The chain joins TRBV6-6 to TRBJ1-2, with D unresolved. Germline lookup yields CDR1 MNHNY and CDR2 SVGAGI (reference sequence). CDR3 length: 15 residues. V shed 0 bases and J shed 2 bases, with 10 bases lying between them. The CDR3 loop is CASSYSMAGNYGYTF. The CDR3 DNA is TGTGCCAGCAGTTACTCGATGGCGGGGAACTATGGCTACACCTTC.

The CDR3 loop reads CASRTQGVNNQPQHF. In DNA, the CDR3 is TGTGCCAGCAGGACCCAGGGGGTCAACAATCAGCCCCAGCATTTT. The rearrangement joins TRBV6-5 to TRBJ1-5; 7 bases agree with TRBD1. Germline values: CDR1 MNHEY, CDR2 SVGAGI. There are 15 residues in the CDR3. The J segment lost 3 bases and the V segment lost 6 bases, leaving 8 bases of the junction unmatched.

V gene TRBV3-1 (or the pseudogene TRBV3-2) combines with J gene TRBJ2-3, with TRBD2 identical over 9 bases. J gave up 6 bases and V 4 bases, and 5 bases lay outside the gene matches. Germline V gene sequence: CDR1 LGHDT, CDR2 YNNKEL (reference sequence). The CDR3 is made up of 14 amino acids. The CDR3 nucleotides are TGTGCCAGCAGCCTCCGGACTAGCGCCGATACGCAGTATTTT. Protein product: CASSLRTSADTQYF.

V is TRBV9 and J is TRBJ1-1, with D possibly TRBD1 on 5 matching bases. CDR1 SGDLS and CDR2 YYNGEE come from the germline V gene. The V end lost 4 bases, the J end lost 4 bases, and 14 bases lay between the germline ends. The CDR3 totals 14 residues. The CDR3 sequence: CASSPQGGITEAFF. CDR3 nucleotide sequence: TGTGCCAGCAGCCCCCAGGGAGGGATCACTGAAGCTTTCTTT.

This chain links TRBV3-1 (or the pseudogene TRBV3-2) with TRBJ1-2; 7 positions agree with TRBD1. V shed 0 bases, J shed 2 bases, and the junction held 6 bases outside the gene matches. Looked up from germline, CDR1 is LGHDT and CDR2 is YNNKEL (reference sequence). The CDR3 runs 16 residues. The CDR3 region has the DNA TGTGCCAGCAGCCAAGAATGGGACAGCTTCAACTATGGCTACACCTTC. Protein product: CASSQEWDSFNYGYTF.

The chain links TRBV23-1 to TRBJ1-2; maybe TRBD1 (6 bases). TRBV23-1 is sorted into the ORF group, with uncertain function. The V end lost 0 bases, the J end lost 8 bases, and 13 bases lay between the germline ends. The CDR3 contains 14 residues. The CDR3 spells CASSQSVGQPGYTF. In nucleotides, the CDR3 is TGCGCCAGCAGTCAATCCGTCGGACAGCCAGGCTACACCTTC.

The chain uses TRBV4-3 and TRBJ2-3; 7 positions agree with TRBD1. Trimming removed 0 bases from V and 1 base from J; junction bases left unmatched: 4. Germline values: CDR1 LGHNA, CDR2 YSLEER. This CDR3 region has 16 residues. CDR3 in amino acids: CASSQDKGAGTDTQYF. The CDR3 DNA reads as TGCGCCAGCAGCCAAGATAAGGGGGCAGGCACAGATACGCAGTATTTT.

The chain couples TRBV6-5 to TRBJ2-5; TRBD2 might be the D (7 bases). Germline values: CDR1 MNHEY, CDR2 SVGAGI. V lost 6 bases and J 5 bases, leaving 13 bases between the germline ends. CDR3 length: 13 amino acids. The CDR3 reads CASSPGGRETQYF. Written as DNA, the CDR3 is TGTGCCAGCAGCCCGGGGGGCAGGGAGACCCAGTACTTC.

The chain is built from TRBV30 and TRBJ2-7; 10 bases fit TRBD1. The germline gives CDR1 GTSNPN, CDR2 SVGIG (reference sequence). This CDR3 has 14 amino acids. J was trimmed by 2 bases and V by 4 bases; bases with no gene match: 5. The CDR3 loop is CAWTDGTGAYEQYF. CDR3 in DNA: TGTGCCTGGACCGACGGGACAGGGGCCTACGAGCAGTACTTC.

This rearrangement joins TRBV15 to TRBJ2-5; 10 positions agree with TRBD2. Trimming removed 3 bases from V and 2 bases from J; junction bases left unmatched: 6. The CDR3 extends over 16 amino acids. Germline-derived CDR1 and CDR2 are LNHNV and YYDKDF (reference sequence). The CDR3 here is CATSSLPSGRQETQYF. The CDR3 region has the DNA TGTGCCACCAGCAGCCTACCTAGCGGGAGACAAGAGACCCAGTACTTC.

This rearrangement joins TRBV5-1 to TRBJ2-3, with 7 bases that match TRBD2. The CDR3 runs 14 residues. The V segment lost 7 bases and the J segment 1 base; nucleotides outside the gene matches: 6. Germline lookup yields CDR1 SGHRS and CDR2 YFSETQ. CDR3 residues: CASGSAGGTDTQYF. CDR3 nucleotide sequence: TGCGCCAGCGGCTCGGCGGGGGGCACAGATACGCAGTATTTT.

The DNA of the CDR3 is TGTGCCAGCAGCTCAGGACAGGGCCTGGGGAATGAGCAGTTCTTC. Protein: CASSSGQGLGNEQFF. The V call is TRBV11-3, the J call TRBJ2-1; 8 positions agree with TRBD1. The CDR3 is made up of 15 amino acids. Germline lookup yields CDR1 SGHNT and CDR2 YENEEA. Trimming at V came to 4 bases and at J to 7 bases, leaving 9 bases not matched to a gene.

Worth noting for this clone: Other nucleotide sequences from this sample produce the same CDR3. The chain is built from TRBV6-5 and TRBJ2-3; the D gene is possibly TRBD2 (5 bases). This CDR3 has 14 amino acids. Germline loops: CDR1 MNHEY, CDR2 SVGAGI. V lost 4 bases to trimming and J lost 2 bases, with 10 bases between them. CDR3 DNA sequence: TGTGCCAGCAGTTCCCGGACTGTCACAGATACGCAGTATTTT. This codes for CASSSRTVTDTQYF.

The V gene is TRBV27, the J gene TRBJ1-2; 7 bases fit TRBD1. J lost 8 bases, V lost 6 bases, and 9 bases had no gene match. Germline V gene sequence: CDR1 MNHEY, CDR2 SMNVEV (reference sequence). The CDR3 has 13 residues. CDR3 sequence: CASSSTGLGGYTF. Written as DNA, the CDR3 is TGTGCCAGCAGCTCGACAGGGCTGGGGGGCTACACCTTC.

This clone was seen more than once but under ten times. The chain couples TRBV27 to TRBJ1-6; D is perhaps TRBD1 (6 bases). The CDR3 covers 16 residues. V lost 5 bases to trimming and J lost 4 bases, with 15 bases between them. Germline CDR1 and CDR2: MNHEY and SMNVEV (reference sequence). For the CDR3, the DNA is TGTGCCAGCAGTCGATCAGGGACACTTTATAATTCACCCCTCCACTTT. Residues: CASSRSGTLYNSPLHF.

The chain is built from TRBV5-6 and TRBJ2-7; tentatively, D is TRBD1 (5 bases). Germline CDR1 is SGHDT and CDR2 is YYEEEE. The CDR3 loop spans 15 amino acids. Trimming took off 4 bases at V and 3 bases at J, with 17 bases between the two ends. DNA of the CDR3: TGTGCCAGCAGCATGGGGCTAGAGCCCAACTACGAGCAGTACTTC. Translation: CASSMGLEPNYEQYF.